This paragraph reports one TCR beta chain. As yet, its antigen is unknown. Trimming left V 2 bases short and J 7 bases short, with 15 bases between. CDR1 and CDR2 (germline): SNHLY, FYNNEI. This CDR3 comprises 15 residues. The sample is drawn from a study of shared clonotypes between healthy human individuals. Naive CD8 cells lacked CD45RO, underwent positive selection for CCR7 and left out terminally differentiated effector memory CD45RA+ cells. The study, taken as a whole, reports: Naive CD4 clonotypes were shared across a handful of donors at 4.5% to 6%. Generally, naive subsets (rather than memory subsets) showed larger estimated richness.

Data came from immunoSEQ multiplex PCR; TCRdb stores just in-frame clones and leaves some out. The data contain 1.5 million to 2.5 million clones, around 96% of them singletons. Sequences were obtained from naive CD8+ T cells sorted from blood. V gene TRBV2 combines with J gene TRBJ2-1, with a weak D call TRBD1 (5 bases). The sequence was obtained from a man aged 18 to 29 in good health. The CDR3 reads CASSENRNPVNEQFF. As DNA, the CDR3 is TGTGCCAGCAGTGAAAACAGGAACCCAGTTAATGAGCAGTTCTTC.